This TCR beta chain is from a study of siplizumab effects on memory and regulatory T cells. With regard to this clone: The antigen remains undetermined. A junction boundary mismatches the germline segment, possibly from a read error. Other DNA sequences from this sample encode an identical CDR3 as well.

Points from the study as a whole: Mappable alloreactive CD4+ clones were on average around 69% Treg-derived with siplizumab, around 26% in controls. Siplizumab, the agent tested, significantly reduced alloreactive sequences traceable to unstimulated CD4+ memory cells. The apparent diversity of naive T cells exceeded that of memory cells, and naive T cells seemed to make a major contribution to the alloresponse.

Generated by immunoSEQ multiplex PCR, the TCRdb table keeps only in-frame clones and is missing some. The table records approximately 60,000 clones, roughly 85% of them present only once. Sequencing was done on a sample of memory CD4+ T cells sorted from blood. The receptor comes from a human donor in good health.

The CDR3 bases are TGCAGCGTCGGGACAGGGGTTTACACCGGGGAGCTATTTTTT. This encodes CSVGTGVYTGELFF. The genes are TRBV29-1 and TRBJ2-2, with TRBD1 matching over 10 bases. The germline V gene has CDR1 SQVTM and CDR2 ANQGSEA. The CDR3 length is 14 residues.